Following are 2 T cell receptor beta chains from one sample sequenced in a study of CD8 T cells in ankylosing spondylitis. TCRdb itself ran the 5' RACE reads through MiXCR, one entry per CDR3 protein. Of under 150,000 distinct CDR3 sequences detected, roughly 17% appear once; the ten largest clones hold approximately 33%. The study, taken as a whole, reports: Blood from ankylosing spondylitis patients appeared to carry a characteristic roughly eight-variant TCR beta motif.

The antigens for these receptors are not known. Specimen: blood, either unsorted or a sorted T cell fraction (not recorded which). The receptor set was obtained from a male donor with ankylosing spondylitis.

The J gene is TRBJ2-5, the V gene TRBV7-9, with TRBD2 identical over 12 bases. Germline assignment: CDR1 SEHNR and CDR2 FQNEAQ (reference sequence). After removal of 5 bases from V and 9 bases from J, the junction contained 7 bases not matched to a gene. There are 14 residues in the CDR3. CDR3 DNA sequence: TGTGCCAGCAGCAAGACTAGCGGGAGTTGGGCCCAGTACTTC. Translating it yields CASSKTSGSWAQYF.

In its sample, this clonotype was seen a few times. The CDR3 nucleotides read TGTGCCAGCAGCAGGGACAGGAGGGAGCAGTACTTC. Residues: CASSRDRREQYF. This sequence joins TRBV12-3 or TRBV12-4 and TRBJ2-7; 8 bases agree with TRBD1. The CDR3 spans 12 residues. The V and J ends lost 6 bases and 7 bases, in that order; junction bases with no gene match: 5.